This T cell receptor beta chain stems from a study of blood T cell repertoires in COVID-19. The CDR3 is 14 residues long. The V gene lost 1 base and the J gene lost 1 base, with 8 bases spanning the gap. In germline, CDR1 is SGDLS, CDR2 YYNGEE. Only in-frame clones appear in the TCRdb table, and some are missing; sequencing was by immunoSEQ multiplex PCR. The sample carries 250,000 to 350,000 clones, around 87% recorded once. The rearrangement joins TRBV9 to TRBJ1-1, with D hard to call. The receptor was isolated from a woman in her thirties who had recovered from COVID-19. Sequencing input: PBMCs or T cells enriched from blood (not recorded which). CDR3 DNA: TGTGCCAGCAGCGTAAGCGGTGGGAACACTGAAGCTTTCTTT. Protein sequence: CASSVSGGNTEAFF.